Listed below are T cell receptor beta chains from one sample, sequenced in a study of cytomegalovirus exposure and HLA in healthy donors. Assay: immunoSEQ multiplex PCR; the TCRdb copy retains only in-frame clones and omits some. The sample has about 62,000 clones, under 80% seen once. The sequenced sample was PBMCs. The receptors originated from a woman aged 25 to 39 in good health and CMV-seronegative. Both conserved end residues are part of each CDR3. The D gene is left open where the match is weak. Not every row has a clone size; where given, it reads once, few, many or a size class.

TRBV5-1	NA	TRBD2	TRBJ2-3	TGCGCCAGCAGCTTGGTCCCGGACATCGGACTAGCGGGAGGCACAGATACGCAGTATTTT	CASSLVPDIGLAGGTDTQYF
TRBV6-1	few	NA	TRBJ2-3	TGTGCCAGCAGTGAAGGGGCCTCTAGCACAGATACGCAGTATTTT	CASSEGASSTDTQYF
TRBV7-9	few	TRBD2	TRBJ2-5	TGTGCCAGCAGCTTACGGACTAGCGGGGGATCGTACCAAGAGACCCAGTACTTC	CASSLRTSGGSYQETQYF
TRBV28	few	TRBD2	TRBJ2-5	TGTGCCAGCAGTTTATCCGGGACTAGATCTTCGTCGGAGACCCAGTACTTC	CASSLSGTRSSSETQYF
TRBV5-1	NA	TRBD2	TRBJ2-1	TGCGCCAGCAGCTTGGGTCGACTAGCGGATAAGCAGTTCTTC	CASSLGRLADKQFF
TRBV18	NA	NA	TRBJ2-3	TGTGCCAGCTCACCACCACGGTCAGGGTACAGCACAGATACGCAGTATTTT	CASSPPRSGYSTDTQYF
TRBV27	NA	NA	TRBJ1-1	TGTGCCAGCAGTCAAAGACAGGCCCTGAACACTGAAGCTTTCTTT	CASSQRQALNTEAFF
TRBV19	few	TRBD1	TRBJ2-4	TGTGCCAGTTACAGGGGAAACATTCAGTACTTC	CASYRGNIQYF
TRBV6-5	once	NA	TRBJ1-2	TGTGCCAGCAGTCAAGGCCCCTACAGGGCCGGCTACACCTTC	CASSQGPYRAGYTF
TRBV2	NA	NA	TRBJ1-5	TGTGCCAGCAGTGATTTCGGGGTATCGCATCAGCCCCAGCATTTT	CASSDFGVSHQPQHF
TRBV30	NA	NA	TRBJ1-1	TGTGCCTGGAGTGTACGGGCGGGCAACCCTGAAGCTTTCTTT	CAWSVRAGNPEAFF
TRBV18	NA	NA	TRBJ1-5	TGTGCCAGCTCACCCTCGGGAGGGAATCAGCCCCAGCATTTT	CASSPSGGNQPQHF
TRBV28	NA	NA	TRBJ2-4	TGTGCCAGCAGTTTTCGGCTCGGAGTTTTAGCCAAAAACATTCAGTACTTC	CASSFRLGVLAKNIQYF
TRBV6-1	NA	TRBD2	TRBJ2-1	TGTGCCAGCAGTGAACCGGGGGGACACAATGAGCAGTTCTTC	CASSEPGGHNEQFF
TRBV11-2	few	NA	TRBJ2-3	TGTGCCAGCAGCGCCGGGACTAGCACAGATACGCAGTATTTT	CASSAGTSTDTQYF
TRBV27	NA	TRBD1	TRBJ1-1	TGTGCCAGCAGTTCCAGGGGGTACACTGAAGCTTTCTTT	CASSSRGYTEAFF
TRBV28	few	NA	TRBJ1-3	TGTGCCAGCAGTTTATGGACGGGACACTCTGGAAACACCATATATTTT	CASSLWTGHSGNTIYF
TRBV10-3	NA	NA	TRBJ1-1	TGTGCCATCAGTGAGGTAGTGGACACTGAAGCTTTCTTT	CAISEVVDTEAFF
TRBV7-9	NA	NA	TRBJ2-3	TGTGCCAGCAGCTTAGAAGTTGGGGGCGCGTGGGGTTTT	CASSLEVGGAWGF
TRBV19	NA	NA	TRBJ1-5	TGTGCCAGTAGTATTTCAGACAGTATACAACAGCCCCAGCATTTT	CASSISDSIQQPQHF
TRBV7-6	NA	TRBD1	TRBJ1-4	TGTGCCAGCAGCTTGGACAGGAGCTTTAATGAAAAACTGTTTTTT	CASSLDRSFNEKLFF
TRBV27	NA	NA	TRBJ2-2	TGTGCCCCCCGCCAGGTAACCACCGGGGAGCTGTTTTTT	CAPRQVTTGELFF
TRBV5-6	few	TRBD2	TRBJ2-1	TGTGCCAGCAGCTCGATAGCGGGAGGGCCGAGCTACAATGAGCAGTTCTTC	CASSSIAGGPSYNEQFF
TRBV5-4	once	NA	TRBJ2-7	TGTGCCAGCAGCTCGGCGGTTTCGGGTGGTTACGAGCAGTACTTC	CASSSAVSGGYEQYF
TRBV5-8	once	TRBD2	TRBJ2-7	TGTGCCAGCACCCACCACTACGGGAGGAGCTCCTACGAGCAGTACTTC	CASTHHYGRSSYEQYF
TRBV15	NA	NA	TRBJ2-7	TGTGCCACCAGCAGGACAGACAAGTTCGGCGACGAGCAGTACTTC	CATSRTDKFGDEQYF
TRBV23-1	NA	TRBD1	TRBJ2-7	TGCGTACCCAAAGGGGACAGAACCTACGAGCAGTACTTC	CVPKGDRTYEQYF
TRBV15	NA	TRBD2	TRBJ2-7	TGTGCCACCAGCAGGGGTCTAGCGGGAGGGGTGGGATACGAGCAGTACTTC	CATSRGLAGGVGYEQYF
TRBV7-2	NA	NA	TRBJ2-3	TGTGCCAGCAGCTTAGTGATGGCTAGCGGCACAGATACGCAGTATTTT	CASSLVMASGTDTQYF
TRBV28	NA	NA	TRBJ1-2	TGTGCCAGCAGTCACACAGAAAGGGGCTACACCTTC	CASSHTERGYTF
TRBV15	NA	NA	TRBJ1-2	TGTGCCACCAGCAGAGATTCGACGGGTGGAGATGACTATGGCTACACCTTC	CATSRDSTGGDDYGYTF
TRBV6-1	once	TRBD1	TRBJ1-2	TGTGCCAGCAGTGAAGCTCGGGACAGCCTCTATGGCTACACCTTC	CASSEARDSLYGYTF
TRBV28	NA	TRBD1	TRBJ1-2	TGTGCCAGCAGTTTTCGACCAGGGGGCTTAACTAACTATGGCTACACCTTC	CASSFRPGGLTNYGYTF
TRBV6-1	NA	NA	TRBJ2-3	TGTGCCAGCAGTGAGAACGGGAGTGGCCCAGATACGCAGTATTTT	CASSENGSGPDTQYF
TRBV15	NA	NA	TRBJ2-7	TGTGCCACCAGCAGAGCCTTGGAGGGTGCCTACGAGCAGTACTTC	CATSRALEGAYEQYF
TRBV6-5	NA	NA	TRBJ2-7	TGTGCCAGCAGTCTGGACTGGAGGAGCTCCTACGAGCAGTACTTC	CASSLDWRSSYEQYF
TRBV7-9	NA	TRBD1	TRBJ1-1	TGTGCCAGCAGCCTTACAGGGGCCACTGAAGCTTTCTTT	CASSLTGATEAFF
TRBV10-3	NA	NA	TRBJ1-5	TGTGCCATCAGCCAGGGACTTTCTATGCCCCAGCATTTT	CAISQGLSMPQHF
TRBV18	NA	NA	TRBJ1-3	TGTGCCAGCTCACCTCAGGACAGCCCGCTAAGCGGAAACACCATATATTTT	CASSPQDSPLSGNTIYF
TRBV28	once	NA	TRBJ2-2	TGTGCCAGCAGTTTAATCGCAGGGGGAGGCACCGGGGAGCTGTTTTTT	CASSLIAGGGTGELFF
TRBV6-5	NA	TRBD1	TRBJ2-2	TGTGCCACACAGGGGAATGCCGGGGAGCTGTTTTTT	CATQGNAGELFF
TRBV27	once	TRBD2	TRBJ2-3	TGTGCCAGCACCCCGGCTAGCGGGAGGGGCACAGATACGCAGTATTTT	CASTPASGRGTDTQYF
TRBV7-6	NA	TRBD1	TRBJ2-3	TGTGCCAGCAGCTCCGCGGACAGGGGTGGAGATACGCAGTATTTT	CASSSADRGGDTQYF
TRBV10-1	NA	NA	TRBJ2-7	TGCGCCAGCAGAAAGAAACGCCGGTCGGCTAGCGTATGGTCCTACGAGCAGTACTTC	CASRKKRRSASVWSYEQYF
TRBV5-1	NA	TRBD2	TRBJ2-5	TGCGCCAGCAGCTTGGGGGTTGGGGGAGGGCCGAGTGAGACCCAGTACTTC	CASSLGVGGGPSETQYF
TRBV5-4	once	NA	TRBJ1-5	TGTGCCAGCACCGGGGGAGGGGAGGAGAATCAGCCCCAGCATTTT	CASTGGGEENQPQHF
TRBV10-3	NA	TRBD1	TRBJ2-7	TGTGCCATCAGTGATGTCGGGACAGAGATCTACGAGCAGTACTTC	CAISDVGTEIYEQYF
TRBV5-1	NA	TRBD1	TRBJ1-2	TGCGCCAGCAGCTCGGGACAGGGAAACTATGGCTACACCTTC	CASSSGQGNYGYTF